This T cell receptor (beta chain) was identified in a study of blood T cell repertoires in COVID-19. Study-wide context: COVID-19 samples, acute and convalescent, were from the United States, Italy and Spain. The analysed material was cDNA or gDNA that came from T cells, B-cell-depleted T cells, or PBMCs.

In the authors' methods: For nucleated cells, counts were estimated from reference gene primer amplification. The repertoire was sequenced with immunoSEQ multiplex PCR; TCRdb's copy has only in-frame clones and lacks some. From that table come the V and J calls and clone size; the DNA was used to work out D and trimming. The sample lists tens of thousands of clones; 85% were seen once. Trimming took 1 base from V and 2 from J, leaving 12 bases between them. The CDR3 spans 15 residues. Germline CDR1 is SGHTS and CDR2 is YDEGEE. Sequenced material: peripheral blood. This chain joins TRBV5-8 and TRBJ2-5; D not resolved. This TCR was recovered from a human donor in a cohort sampled during active COVID-19. CDR3 nucleotide sequence: TGTGCCAGCAGCTTGCTGACTGCCAAACAAGAGACCCAGTACTTC. Translating it yields CASSLLTAKQETQYF.